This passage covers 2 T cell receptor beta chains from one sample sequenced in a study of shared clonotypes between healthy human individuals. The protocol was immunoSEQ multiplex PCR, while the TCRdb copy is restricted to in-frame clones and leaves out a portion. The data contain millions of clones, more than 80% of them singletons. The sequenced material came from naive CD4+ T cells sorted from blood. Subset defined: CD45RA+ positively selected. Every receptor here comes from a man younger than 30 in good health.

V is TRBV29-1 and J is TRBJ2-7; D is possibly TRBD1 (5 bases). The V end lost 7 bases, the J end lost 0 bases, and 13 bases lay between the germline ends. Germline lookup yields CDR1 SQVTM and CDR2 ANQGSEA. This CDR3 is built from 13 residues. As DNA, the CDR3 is TGCAGCGCTGATTCAGGGTTCTCCTACGAGCAGTACTTC. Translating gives CSADSGFSYEQYF.

Written as DNA, the CDR3 is TGTGCCAGCAGTTACGGGTCTAGCGGCACAGATACGCAGTATTTT. Protein: CASSYGSSGTDTQYF. This chain uses TRBV6-6 with TRBJ2-3; a weak D match, TRBD2 (6 bases). Looked up from germline, CDR1 is MNHNY and CDR2 is SVGAGI (reference sequence). V was clipped by 2 bases and J by 1 base, with 10 bases between them. This CDR3 contains 15 residues.